Below, one TCR beta chain is given with its context. The source of the sample is a study of blood T cell repertoires in COVID-19. Study in general: Samples of COVID-19 (acute and convalescent) were obtained from the United States, Italy and Spain.

V dropped 8 bases and J dropped 4 bases, with 15 bases sitting between them. Germline V gene data show CDR1 as LNHNV and CDR2 as YYDKDF (reference sequence). The CDR3 is made up of 14 amino acids. The study recruited people aged about 18 to 89 years across about two dozen US areas. The authors' processing: Reference gene primers were amplified, and this amplification served to estimate nucleated cell counts. Assay used: immunoSEQ multiplex PCR; TCRdb lists only in-frame clones, some missing. From that table come the V and J calls and clone size; the DNA was used to work out D and trimming. The sample consists of some 310,000 clones, 85% to 90% of them appearing once.

This chain uses TRBV15 with TRBJ1-3; D remains unclear. This receptor was identified in a woman aged 25 to 39 who had recovered from COVID-19. The sequencing input was PBMCs or T cells enriched from blood (not recorded which). The CDR3 coding sequence is TGTGCCACCGGTTCGCGACAAGTCGGAAACACCATATATTTT. Translating it yields CATGSRQVGNTIYF.